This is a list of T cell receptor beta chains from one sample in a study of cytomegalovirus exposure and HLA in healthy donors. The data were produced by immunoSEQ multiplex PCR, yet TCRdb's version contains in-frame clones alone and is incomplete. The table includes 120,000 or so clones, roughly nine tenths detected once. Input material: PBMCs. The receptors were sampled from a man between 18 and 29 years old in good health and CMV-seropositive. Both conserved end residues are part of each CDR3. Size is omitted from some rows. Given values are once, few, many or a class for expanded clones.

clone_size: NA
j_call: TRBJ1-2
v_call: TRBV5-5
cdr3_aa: CASSLPGTAGYTF

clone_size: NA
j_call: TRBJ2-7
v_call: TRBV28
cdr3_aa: CASSTPGQGTTYEQYF

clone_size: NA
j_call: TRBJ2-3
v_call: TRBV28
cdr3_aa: CASSEDTQYF

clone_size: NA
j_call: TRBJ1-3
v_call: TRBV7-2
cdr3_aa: CASSLVTGSGNTIYF

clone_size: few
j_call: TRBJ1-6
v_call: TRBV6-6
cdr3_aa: CASSADRAALHF

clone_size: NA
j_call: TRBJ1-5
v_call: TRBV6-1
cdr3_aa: CASTRAMNQPQHF

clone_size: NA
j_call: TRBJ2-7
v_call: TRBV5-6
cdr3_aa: CASSPTPMSHEQYF

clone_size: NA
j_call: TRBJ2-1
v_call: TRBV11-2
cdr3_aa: CASSFSETTEQFF

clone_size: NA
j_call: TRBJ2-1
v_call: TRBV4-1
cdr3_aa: CASSQFGIFYNEQFF

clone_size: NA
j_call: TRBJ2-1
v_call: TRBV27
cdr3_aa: CASGGGNGYNEQFF

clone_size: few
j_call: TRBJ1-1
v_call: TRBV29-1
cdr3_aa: CSVPKDSEAFF

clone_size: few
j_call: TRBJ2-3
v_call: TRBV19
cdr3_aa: CASSSQGNRADTQYF

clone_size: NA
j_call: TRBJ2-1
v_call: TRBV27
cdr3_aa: CASSPGLAGGRGEQFF

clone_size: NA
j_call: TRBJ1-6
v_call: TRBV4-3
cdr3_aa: CASSHTISYNSPLHF

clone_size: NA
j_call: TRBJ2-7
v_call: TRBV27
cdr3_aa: CASSPVRDRGYEQYF

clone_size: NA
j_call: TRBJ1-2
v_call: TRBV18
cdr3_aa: CASSQQGHGGYTF

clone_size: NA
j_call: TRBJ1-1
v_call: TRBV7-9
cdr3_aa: CASSPRDRGSTEAFF

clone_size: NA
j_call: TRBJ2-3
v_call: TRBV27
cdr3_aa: CASTLTGTTDTQYF

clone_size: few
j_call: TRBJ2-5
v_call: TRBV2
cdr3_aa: CASSVPLAGLGETQYF

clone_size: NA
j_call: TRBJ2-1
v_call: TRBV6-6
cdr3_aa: CASTQGVNEQFF

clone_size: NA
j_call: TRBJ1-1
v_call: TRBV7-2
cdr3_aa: CASSTQGVANTEAFF

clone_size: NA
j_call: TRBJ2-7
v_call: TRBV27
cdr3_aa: CASSPRRGYEQYF

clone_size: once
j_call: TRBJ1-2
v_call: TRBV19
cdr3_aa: CARARGGDRDYGYTF

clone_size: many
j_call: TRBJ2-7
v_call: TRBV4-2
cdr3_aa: CASSPAPGYEQYF